These T cell receptor beta chains were read from a single sample in a study of CD8 T cells in ankylosing spondylitis. MiXCR, applied by TCRdb to the 5' RACE reads, yields one record per CDR3 protein. Of 80,000 to 90,000 distinct CDR3 sequences detected, around 30% appear once; the ten largest clones hold roughly three fifths. Source material: blood, either unsorted or a sorted T cell fraction (not recorded which). The source is a male donor with ankylosing spondylitis or in good health (not recorded which). CDR3s include the opening cysteine and the closing phenylalanine or tryptophan. The D gene is left open where the match is weak. Expanded clones get a size class; other rows say once, few or many, or leave the size out.

TRBV20-1	13	NA	NA	TRBJ1-1	TGCAGTGCTAGAGTGGACAGGAACACTGAAGCTTTCTTT	CSARVDRNTEAFF
TRBV7-3	15	NA	NA	TRBJ1-1	TGTGCCAGCAGCTCCCATCATGGGGTGAACACTGAAGCTTTCTTT	CASSSHHGVNTEAFF
TRBV5-1	13	NA	few	TRBJ1-1	TGCGCCAGCAGCTTGGAGGCACGGCGTGTGGCTTTCTTT	CASSLEARRVAFF
TRBV5-1	14	TRBD1	many	TRBJ1-1	TGCGCCAGCACCGGGACAGGGGGCGGCACTGAAGCTTTCTTT	CASTGTGGGTEAFF
TRBV7-6	14	TRBD2	NA	TRBJ2-7	TGTGCCAGCAGCCAGGGACTAGCGGGAGACGAGCAGTACTTC	CASSQGLAGDEQYF
TRBV20-1	13	NA	few	TRBJ1-6	TGCAGTGCTCGGGACCTCTATAATTCACCCCTCCACTTT	CSARDLYNSPLHF
TRBV20-1	15	TRBD1	few	TRBJ2-7	TGCAGTGCCGGAGGCCGGACAGGTAAATCCTACGAGCAGTACTTC	CSAGGRTGKSYEQYF
TRBV5-6	16	TRBD2	NA	TRBJ2-3	TGTGCCAGCAGCTTGGTGCGGGGGGGCAGCACAGATACGCAGTATTTT	CASSLVRGGSTDTQYF
TRBV4-1	16	NA	NA	TRBJ2-1	TGCGCCAGCAGCTCCATGACTAGTATCACGATCAATGAGCAGTTCTTC	CASSSMTSITINEQFF
TRBV27	14	TRBD1	NA	TRBJ2-7	TGTGCCAGCAGCTTTACAGGGGGGACACGCGAGCAGTACTTC	CASSFTGGTREQYF
TRBV10-3	14	NA	few	TRBJ2-5	TGTGCCATCAGTGAGCAGGCGGGAAGTATCAGCCAGTACTTC	CAISEQAGSISQYF
TRBV7-9	15	TRBD2	NA	TRBJ2-5	TGTGCCAGCAGCTCTAGCGGAGCGGGGAGAGAGACCCAGTACTTC	CASSSSGAGRETQYF
TRBV10-3	19	TRBD2	NA	TRBJ2-3	TGTGCCATCAGTGACCAGACTAGCGGGAGGACAACTAGCACAGATACGCAGTATTTT	CAISDQTSGRTTSTDTQYF
TRBV15	14	NA	NA	TRBJ2-3	TGTGCCACCAGCAGAGATTACTCCGCAGATACGCAGTATTTT	CATSRDYSADTQYF
TRBV7-3	15	NA	NA	TRBJ2-1	TGTGCCAGCAGTCCTCAGGGGTCCCGTTACAATGAGCAGTTCTTC	CASSPQGSRYNEQFF
TRBV5-1	13	NA	many	TRBJ2-2	TGCGCCAGCAGCTTGAGAGGTGATGGGGAGCTGTTTTTT	CASSLRGDGELFF
TRBV5-1	12	NA	NA	TRBJ1-2	TGCGCCAGCAGCTTGGAGCAGGGTGGCTACACCTTC	CASSLEQGGYTF
TRBV7-8	17	NA	few	TRBJ2-3	TGTGCCAGCAGCTTATCGCGGGGCCGTAGTAGCACAGATACGCAGTATTTT	CASSLSRGRSSTDTQYF
TRBV7-2	15	NA	NA	TRBJ1-1	TGTGCCAGCAGCTTATACGGGGGGGGGAACACTGAAGCTTTCTTT	CASSLYGGGNTEAFF
TRBV20-1	11	NA	NA	TRBJ1-2	TGCAGTGCTAGATATGCTTATGGCTACACCTTC	CSARYAYGYTF
TRBV20-1	14	TRBD1	few	TRBJ1-5	TGCAGTGCTGGGGGACAGAGTCCCAATCAGCCCCAGCATTTT	CSAGGQSPNQPQHF
TRBV9	15	NA	NA	TRBJ2-1	TGTGCCAGCAGCTTGGGACACGCGACCTACAATGAGCAGTTCTTC	CASSLGHATYNEQFF
TRBV7-9	13	TRBD1	NA	TRBJ1-4	TGTGCCAGCAGCCTAAGACAGGGTCAAAAACTGTTTTTT	CASSLRQGQKLFF
TRBV20-1	13	NA	few	TRBJ1-2	TGCAGTGCTCCCGCCTTTGAAGGGTATGGCTACACCTTC	CSAPAFEGYGYTF
TRBV5-1	19	TRBD2	NA	TRBJ2-1	TGCGCCAGCAGCTTTTACACTATATCGACTAGCGGGAAACACAATGAGCAGTTCTTC	CASSFYTISTSGKHNEQFF
TRBV6-1	15	NA	NA	TRBJ2-3	TGTGCCAGCAGTCCCGGGACCTCTAGCACAGATACGCAGTATTTT	CASSPGTSSTDTQYF
TRBV20-1	13	NA	few	TRBJ1-1	TGCAGTGCTTATGACTGGAAGAACACTGAAGCTTTCTTT	CSAYDWKNTEAFF
TRBV5-1	16	NA	NA	TRBJ1-1	TGCGCCAGCAGCTTGGCCTCCGCAGGCCTGAACACTGAAGCTTTCTTT	CASSLASAGLNTEAFF
TRBV7-2	13	NA	NA	TRBJ2-5	TGTGCCAGCAGCCCCTGGCTTGGAGAGACCCAGTACTTC	CASSPWLGETQYF
TRBV12-3/TRBV12-4	14	NA	NA	TRBJ2-7	TGTGCCAGCTCGATTAGGAGGGGAGACTACGAGCAGTACTTC	CASSIRRGDYEQYF
TRBV18	16	TRBD2	NA	TRBJ2-1	TGTGCCAGCTCACCCCTGGGACTAGCGGGAGGCAATGAGCAGTTCTTC	CASSPLGLAGGNEQFF
TRBV20-1	18	NA	NA	TRBJ2-3	TGCAGTGCTAGAGATTACGGGATGAGTGGCGCCGGCATGGTTACGCAGTATTTT	CSARDYGMSGAGMVTQYF
TRBV5-1	15	NA	few	TRBJ1-3	TGCGCCAGCAGCTTGTTCCCGGGGACTGGAAACACCATATATTTT	CASSLFPGTGNTIYF
TRBV9	15	TRBD2	NA	TRBJ2-2	TGTGCCAGCAGCGTATGGGATAGCGGGACCGGGGAGCTGTTTTTT	CASSVWDSGTGELFF
TRBV2	14	NA	NA	TRBJ2-7	TGTGCCAGCAGTGAAGAGCGGGACAACTACGAGCAGTACTTC	CASSEERDNYEQYF
TRBV12-3/TRBV12-4	14	NA	NA	TRBJ1-5	TGTGCCAGCAGCCCGGACAGTGACAATCAGCCCCAGCATTTT	CASSPDSDNQPQHF
TRBV7-2	15	NA	few	TRBJ1-5	TGTGCCAGCAGCTTAGCTGGGGGTAGCAATCAGCCCCAGCATTTT	CASSLAGGSNQPQHF
TRBV12-3/TRBV12-4	13	NA	NA	TRBJ2-7	TGTGCCAGCAGTTCGCGTCAGGACACCGTGCAGTACTTC	CASSSRQDTVQYF
TRBV5-1	16	TRBD1	few	TRBJ2-1	TGCGCCAGCAGCTTTGACAGGGTCACCTGGACTAATGAGCAGTTCTTC	CASSFDRVTWTNEQFF